These 10 T cell receptor beta chains were all obtained from the same sample, sequenced in a study of cytomegalovirus exposure and HLA in healthy donors. The PCR ran on 60 Vbeta and 13 Jbeta primers. Using immunoSEQ multiplex PCR, the repertoire was profiled, and TCRdb retains in-frame clones only, with some absent. Recorded for this sample: tens of thousands of clones. Specimen: PBMCs. These receptors all come from a woman in her twenties or thirties in good health and CMV-seronegative.

The V and J genes are TRBV28 and TRBJ1-5, with D possibly being TRBD1 (6 bases). The germline V and J ends were trimmed by 5 bases and 5 bases, with 13 bases remaining between them. The CDR3 is made up of 14 amino acids. Germline values: CDR1 MDHEN, CDR2 SYDVKM. CDR3 residues: CASSSRGGYQPQHF. DNA for the CDR3: TGTGCCAGCAGTAGCAGGGGAGGGTATCAGCCCCAGCATTTT.

The chain combines TRBV6-5 with TRBJ1-1; D might be TRBD1 (6 bases). With 5 bases removed from V and 0 bases from J, the gap between germline ends came to 13 bases. This CDR3 has 15 residues. Per germline, CDR1 MNHEY and CDR2 SVGAGI. The chain's CDR3 is CASSRGTLLNTEAFF. Written as DNA, the CDR3 is TGTGCCAGCAGTCGTGGGACACTTCTGAACACTGAAGCTTTCTTT.

CDR3 nucleotide sequence: TGTGCCTGGAGCCGGGCTGGACAGCGTGTGAATGAGCAGTTCTTC. The encoded protein is CAWSRAGQRVNEQFF. The chain couples TRBV30 to TRBJ2-1, with D possibly being TRBD1 (6 bases). The CDR3 spans 15 residues. V was shortened by 3 bases and J by 7 bases, with 19 bases between the two germline ends. CDR1 is GTSNPN, CDR2 SVGIG, per germline (reference sequence).

This sequence joins TRBV7-6 and TRBJ2-1; 9 bases match TRBD2. Germline CDR1 is SGHVS and CDR2 is FNYEAQ. With 1 base clipped from V and 7 bases from J, the junction kept 5 bases outside the gene matches. The CDR3 is 15 residues long. The CDR3 region is CASSLVSGGGNEQFF. CDR3 nucleotides: TGTGCCAGCAGCTTAGTTAGCGGGGGAGGGAATGAGCAGTTCTTC.

The chain employs TRBV30 and TRBJ2-6; 7 bases are shared with TRBD1. CDR3 length equals 15 residues. Germline CDR1 and CDR2: GTSNPN and SVGIG (reference sequence). The ends lost 7 bases at V and 1 base at J; junction bases unmatched: 7. Written as DNA, the CDR3 is TGTGCCTCCCCAAAACAGGGGTCTGGGGCCAACGTCCTGACTTTC. Protein: CASPKQGSGANVLTF.

About this clone: Other nucleotide sequences from this sample produce the same CDR3. V is TRBV4-1 and J is TRBJ2-7; 12 nucleotides match TRBD2. The junction had 11 bases not matched to a gene; V was cut back by 4 bases and J by 7 bases. Germline loops: CDR1 MGHRA, CDR2 YSYEKL. This CDR3 region has 16 residues. The CDR3: CASSPGLAGGPFEQYF. CDR3 DNA: TGCGCCAGCAGCCCGGGGCTAGCGGGAGGGCCCTTTGAGCAGTACTTC.

V gene TRBV6-1 combines with J gene TRBJ2-5; 9 bases fit TRBD2. The CDR3 covers 14 residues. Unmatched junction bases numbered 4, after V lost 3 bases and J lost 5 bases. CDR1 and CDR2 (germline): MNHNS, SASEGT. CDR3 loop: CASSDGAGGETQYF. The CDR3 DNA sequence: TGTGCCAGCAGTGACGGGGCGGGGGGGGAGACCCAGTACTTC.

This chain joins TRBV5-5 and TRBJ2-1, with D maybe TRBD2 (5 bases). With 1 base removed from V and 5 bases from J, the gap between germline ends came to 10 bases. Germline lookup yields CDR1 SGHKS and CDR2 YYEKEE (reference sequence). This CDR3 comprises 14 residues. CDR3 amino acids: CASSLSSANNEQFF. DNA for the CDR3: TGTGCCAGCAGCTTGAGTAGCGCCAACAATGAGCAGTTCTTC.

V gene TRBV30 combines with J gene TRBJ1-1, with 8 bases matching TRBD1. Germline values: CDR1 GTSNPN, CDR2 SVGIG (reference sequence). After removal of 2 bases from V and 5 bases from J, the junction contained 10 bases not matched to a gene. This CDR3 is 15 amino acids long. CDR3 nucleotide sequence: TGTGCCTGGAGTCTTCCGGACAGGGAGATAACTGAAGCTTTCTTT. This gives the protein CAWSLPDREITEAFF.

The V call is TRBV7-9, the J call TRBJ1-1; D is undetermined. The CDR3 runs to 11 residues. V dropped 5 bases and J dropped 5 bases, with 6 bases sitting between them. Germline CDR1 SEHNR, CDR2 FQNEAQ (reference sequence). CDR3 in amino acids: CASSHQTEAFF. Here the CDR3 DNA reads TGTGCCAGCAGCCACCAGACTGAAGCTTTCTTT.